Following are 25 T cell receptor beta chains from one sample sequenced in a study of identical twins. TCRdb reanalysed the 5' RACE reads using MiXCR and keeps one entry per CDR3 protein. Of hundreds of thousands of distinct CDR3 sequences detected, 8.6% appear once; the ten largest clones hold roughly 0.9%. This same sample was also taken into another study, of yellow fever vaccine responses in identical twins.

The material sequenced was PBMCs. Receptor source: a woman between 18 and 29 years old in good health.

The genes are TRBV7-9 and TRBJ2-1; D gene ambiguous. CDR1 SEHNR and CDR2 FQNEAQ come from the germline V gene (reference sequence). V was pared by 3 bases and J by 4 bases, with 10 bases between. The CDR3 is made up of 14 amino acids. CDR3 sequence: CASSLHGKYNEQFF. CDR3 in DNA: TGTGCCAGCAGCTTGCACGGAAAATACAATGAGCAGTTCTTC. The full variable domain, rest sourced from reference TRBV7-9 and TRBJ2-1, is DTGVSQNPRHKITKRGQNVTFRCDPISEHNRLYWYRQTLGQGPEFLTYFQNEAQLEKSRLLSDRFSAERPKGSFSTLEIQRTEQGDSAMYLCASSLHGKYNEQFFGPGTRLTVL.

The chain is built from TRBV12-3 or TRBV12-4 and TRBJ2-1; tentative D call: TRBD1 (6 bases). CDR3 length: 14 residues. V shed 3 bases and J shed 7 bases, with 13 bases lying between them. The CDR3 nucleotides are TGTGCCAGCAGTTTCAAGGGGGATGGAAATGAGCAGTTCTTC. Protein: CASSFKGDGNEQFF.

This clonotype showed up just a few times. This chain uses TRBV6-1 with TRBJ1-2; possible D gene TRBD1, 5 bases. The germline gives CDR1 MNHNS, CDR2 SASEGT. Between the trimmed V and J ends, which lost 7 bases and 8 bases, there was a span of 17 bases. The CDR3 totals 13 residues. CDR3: CASTTGTLWGYTF. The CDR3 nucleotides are TGTGCCAGCACAACCGGGACGCTTTGGGGCTACACCTTC.

The CDR3 sequence is CASSLRDSLTDTQYF. The CDR3, as DNA: TGTGCCAGCAGTCTCCGGGACAGTCTCACAGATACGCAGTATTTT. V gene TRBV6-1 combines with J gene TRBJ2-3, with 7 bases aligning to TRBD1. Per the germline V gene, CDR1 is MNHNS and CDR2 is SASEGT. J was trimmed by 2 bases and V by 5 bases; bases with no gene match: 7. The CDR3 has 15 amino acids.

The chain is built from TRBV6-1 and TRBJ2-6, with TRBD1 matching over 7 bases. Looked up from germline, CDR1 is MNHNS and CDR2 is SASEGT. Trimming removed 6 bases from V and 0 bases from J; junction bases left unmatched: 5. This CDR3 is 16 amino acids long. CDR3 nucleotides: TGTGCCAGCAGCCCGGGACAGTACTCTGGGGCCAACGTCCTGACTTTC. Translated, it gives CASSPGQYSGANVLTF.

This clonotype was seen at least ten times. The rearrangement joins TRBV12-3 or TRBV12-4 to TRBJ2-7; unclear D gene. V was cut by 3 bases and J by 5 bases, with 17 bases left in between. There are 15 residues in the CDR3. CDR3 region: CASSFLTSAADEQYF. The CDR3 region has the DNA TGTGCCAGCAGTTTCCTAACCTCAGCCGCGGACGAGCAGTACTTC.

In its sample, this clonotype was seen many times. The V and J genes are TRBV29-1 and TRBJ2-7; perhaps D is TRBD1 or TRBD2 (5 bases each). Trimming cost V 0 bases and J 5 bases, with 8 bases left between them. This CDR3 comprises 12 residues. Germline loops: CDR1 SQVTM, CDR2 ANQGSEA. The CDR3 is CSVEDRGDEQYF. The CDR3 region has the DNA TGCAGCGTTGAAGATCGAGGGGACGAGCAGTACTTC.

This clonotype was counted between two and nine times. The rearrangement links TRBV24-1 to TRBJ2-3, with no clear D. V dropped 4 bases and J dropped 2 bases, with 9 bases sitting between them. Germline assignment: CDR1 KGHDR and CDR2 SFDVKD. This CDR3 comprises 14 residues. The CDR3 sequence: CATSEGRYTDTQYF. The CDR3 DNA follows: TGTGCCACCAGTGAAGGCAGATACACAGATACGCAGTATTTT.

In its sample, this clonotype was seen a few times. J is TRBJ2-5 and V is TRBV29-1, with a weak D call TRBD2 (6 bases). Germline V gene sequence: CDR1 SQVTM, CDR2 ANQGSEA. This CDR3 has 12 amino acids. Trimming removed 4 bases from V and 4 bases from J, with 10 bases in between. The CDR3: CSVGWGGETQYF. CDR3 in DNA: TGCAGCGTTGGGTGGGGAGGAGAGACCCAGTACTTC.

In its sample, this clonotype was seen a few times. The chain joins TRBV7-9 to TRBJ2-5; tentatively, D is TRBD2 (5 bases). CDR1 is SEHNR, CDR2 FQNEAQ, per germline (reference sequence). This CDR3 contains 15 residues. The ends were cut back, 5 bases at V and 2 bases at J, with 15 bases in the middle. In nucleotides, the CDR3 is TGTGCCAGCAGCCCCGGGGTTGGGCTTCAAGAGACCCAGTACTTC. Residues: CASSPGVGLQETQYF.

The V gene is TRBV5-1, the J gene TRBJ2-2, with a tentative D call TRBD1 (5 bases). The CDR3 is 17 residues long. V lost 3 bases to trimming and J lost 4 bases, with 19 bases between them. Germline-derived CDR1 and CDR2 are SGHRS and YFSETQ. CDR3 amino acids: CASSWRGREVATGELFF. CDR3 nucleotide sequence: TGCGCCAGCAGCTGGAGAGGCAGGGAAGTGGCCACCGGGGAGCTGTTTTTT.

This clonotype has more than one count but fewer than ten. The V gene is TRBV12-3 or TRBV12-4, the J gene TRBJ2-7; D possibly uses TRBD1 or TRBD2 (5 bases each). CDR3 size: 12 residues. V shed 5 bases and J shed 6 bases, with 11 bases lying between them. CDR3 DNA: TGTGCCAGCAGTCCCGAGGGGTTCGAGCAGTACTTC. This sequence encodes CASSPEGFEQYF.

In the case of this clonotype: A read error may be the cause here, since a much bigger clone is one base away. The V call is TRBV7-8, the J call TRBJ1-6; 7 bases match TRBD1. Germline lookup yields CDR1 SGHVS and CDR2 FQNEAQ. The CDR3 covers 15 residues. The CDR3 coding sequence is TGTGCCAGCAGCGAAAGACAGGGATTCCCTTCACCCCTCCTCTTT. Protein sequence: CASSERQGFPSPLLF.

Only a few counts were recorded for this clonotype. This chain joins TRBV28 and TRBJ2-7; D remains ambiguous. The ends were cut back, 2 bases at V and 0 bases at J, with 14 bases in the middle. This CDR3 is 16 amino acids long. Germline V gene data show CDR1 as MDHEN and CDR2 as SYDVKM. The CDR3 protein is CASSLAGRKSSYEQYF. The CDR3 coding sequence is TGTGCCAGCAGTTTAGCCGGACGGAAGAGCTCCTACGAGCAGTACTTC.

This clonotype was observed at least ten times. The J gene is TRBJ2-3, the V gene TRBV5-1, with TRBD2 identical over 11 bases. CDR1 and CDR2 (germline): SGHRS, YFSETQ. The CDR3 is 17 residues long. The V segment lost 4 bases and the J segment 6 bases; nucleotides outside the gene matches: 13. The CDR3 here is CASSETLAGVRSDTQYF. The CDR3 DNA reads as TGCGCCAGCAGCGAAACACTAGCGGGAGTCAGGTCGGATACGCAGTATTTT.

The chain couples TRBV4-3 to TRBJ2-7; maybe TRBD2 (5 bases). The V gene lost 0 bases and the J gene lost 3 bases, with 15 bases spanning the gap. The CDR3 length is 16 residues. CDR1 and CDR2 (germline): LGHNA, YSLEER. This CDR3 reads CASSQDRAAVVYEQYF. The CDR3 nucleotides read TGCGCCAGCAGCCAAGATCGAGCGGCAGTTGTCTACGAGCAGTACTTC.

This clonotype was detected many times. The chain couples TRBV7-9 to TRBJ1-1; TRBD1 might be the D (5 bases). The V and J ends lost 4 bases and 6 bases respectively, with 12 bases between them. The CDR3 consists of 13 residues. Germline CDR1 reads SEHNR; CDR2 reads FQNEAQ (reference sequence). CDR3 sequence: CASSSRVGPEAFF. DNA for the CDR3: TGTGCCAGCAGCTCCAGGGTGGGCCCTGAAGCTTTCTTT.

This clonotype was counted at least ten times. CDR3 protein: CASSLTDSTDTQYF. CDR3 DNA: TGTGCCAGCAGCTTAACGGACAGCACAGATACGCAGTATTTT. This chain uses TRBV7-2 with TRBJ2-3; D unresolved. Trimming took 2 bases from V and 0 from J, leaving 6 bases between them. Germline values: CDR1 SGHTA, CDR2 FQGNSA. The CDR3 has 14 residues.

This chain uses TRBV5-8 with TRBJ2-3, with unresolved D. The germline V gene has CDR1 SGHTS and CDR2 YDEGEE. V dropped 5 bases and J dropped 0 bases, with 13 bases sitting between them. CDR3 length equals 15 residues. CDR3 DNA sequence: TGTGCCAGCAGATCGACATTCCGTAGCACAGATACGCAGTATTTT. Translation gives CASRSTFRSTDTQYF. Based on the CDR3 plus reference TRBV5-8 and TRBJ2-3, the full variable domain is EAGVTQSPTHLIKTRGQQATLRCSPISGHTSVYWYQQALGLGLQFLLWYDEGEERNRGNFPPRFSGRQFPNYSSELNVNALELEDSALYLCASRSTFRSTDTQYFGPGTRLTVL.

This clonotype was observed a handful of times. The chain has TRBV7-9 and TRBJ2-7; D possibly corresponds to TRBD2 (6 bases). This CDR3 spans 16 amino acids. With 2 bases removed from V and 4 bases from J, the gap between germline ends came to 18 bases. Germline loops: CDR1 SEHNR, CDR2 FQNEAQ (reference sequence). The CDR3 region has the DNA TGTGCCAGCAGCTTATCCCGGGGCGTAGGGACTTACGAGCAGTACTTC. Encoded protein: CASSLSRGVGTYEQYF. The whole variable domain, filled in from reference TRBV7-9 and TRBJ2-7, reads DTGVSQNPRHKITKRGQNVTFRCDPISEHNRLYWYRQTLGQGPEFLTYFQNEAQLEKSRLLSDRFSAERPKGSFSTLEIQRTEQGDSAMYLCASSLSRGVGTYEQYFGPGTRLTVT.

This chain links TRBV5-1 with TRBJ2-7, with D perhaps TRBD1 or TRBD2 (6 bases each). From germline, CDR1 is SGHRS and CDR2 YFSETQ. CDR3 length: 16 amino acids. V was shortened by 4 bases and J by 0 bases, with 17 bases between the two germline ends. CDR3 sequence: CASSLEGGLSSYEQYF. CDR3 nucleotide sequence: TGCGCCAGCAGCCTGGAGGGGGGACTGAGCTCCTACGAGCAGTACTTC.

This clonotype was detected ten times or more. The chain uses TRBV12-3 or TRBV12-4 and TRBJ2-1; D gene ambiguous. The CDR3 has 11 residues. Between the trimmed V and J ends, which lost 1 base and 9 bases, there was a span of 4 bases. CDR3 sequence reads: CASSLESEQFF. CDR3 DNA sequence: TGTGCCAGCAGTTTAGAGAGTGAGCAGTTCTTC.

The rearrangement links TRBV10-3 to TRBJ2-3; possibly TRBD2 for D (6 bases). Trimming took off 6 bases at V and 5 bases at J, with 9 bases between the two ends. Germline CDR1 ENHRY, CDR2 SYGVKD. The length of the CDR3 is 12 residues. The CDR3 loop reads CAISGGQDTQYF. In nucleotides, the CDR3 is TGTGCCATCAGCGGAGGGCAAGATACGCAGTATTTT.

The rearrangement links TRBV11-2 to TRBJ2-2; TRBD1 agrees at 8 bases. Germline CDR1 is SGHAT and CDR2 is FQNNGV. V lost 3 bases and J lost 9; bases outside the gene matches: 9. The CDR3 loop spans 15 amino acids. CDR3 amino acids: CASSLAGTGRRELFF. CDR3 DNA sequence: TGTGCCAGCAGCTTGGCCGGGACAGGAAGAAGGGAGCTGTTTTTT.

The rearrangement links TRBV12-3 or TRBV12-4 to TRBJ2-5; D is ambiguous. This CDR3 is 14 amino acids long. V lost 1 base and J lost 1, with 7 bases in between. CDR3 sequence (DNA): TGTGCCAGCAGTTTAGTGGCCCCCCAAGAGACCCAGTACTTC. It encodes CASSLVAPQETQYF.